This T cell receptor (beta chain) appears in the sequencing data of a study of blood T cells in healthy people across ages. Then a second PCR, running about 6 to 12 cycles, was carried out with a sample-barcoded 5' primer and a J-beta primer mix. Each cDNA molecule was tagged by a template-switch adaptor with 12 random nucleotides. TCRdb re-called the 5' RACE reads with MiXCR, one entry per CDR3 protein. Of hundreds of thousands of distinct CDR3 sequences listed, approximately 53% are singletons. Study-level points and caveats: It was the long-lived donors that had more naive CD4+ cells and higher diversity than aged donors. The diversity estimates, figures obtained from one million T cells, were considered underestimates.

J was trimmed by 4 bases and V by 7 bases; bases with no gene match: 6. The germline CDR1 and CDR2 sequences are SQVTM and ANQGSEA. The CDR3 consists of 13 residues. With regard to this clonotype: Its antigen is currently unknown.

The chain carries TRBV29-1 and TRBJ2-1; 8 bases agree with TRBD1. The sequence was obtained from a man aged 40-50 years in good health. The specimen sequenced was blood. This chain's CDR3 is CSASGQAYNEQFF. As DNA, the CDR3 is TGCAGCGCCTCGGGACAGGCTTACAATGAGCAGTTCTTC.